A selection of T cell receptor beta chains follows, all from one sample in a study of T cell responses to AZD1222 COVID-19 vaccine. Method: immunoSEQ multiplex PCR; TCRdb's copy keeps in-frame clones and lacks some. The sample has tens of thousands of clones, approximately 88% seen once. The sequencing used peripheral blood, collected 28 days after the second AZD1222 dose. These receptors were collected from an adult who received the AZD1222 COVID-19 vaccine. Both conserved end residues are part of each CDR3. Each record gives: CDR3 length, D gene, V gene, J gene, CDR3 protein. The D gene is left open where the match is weak.

cdr3_length: 16
d_call: NA
v_call: TRBV3-1/TRBV3-2
j_call: TRBJ2-7
cdr3_aa: CASSSPLPIVLDEQYF

cdr3_length: 13
d_call: TRBD1
v_call: TRBV10-3
j_call: TRBJ1-1
cdr3_aa: CANKRTGSTEAFF

cdr3_length: 15
d_call: NA
v_call: TRBV7-8
j_call: TRBJ2-3
cdr3_aa: CASRGRRGPTDTQYF

cdr3_length: 17
d_call: NA
v_call: TRBV9
j_call: TRBJ2-2
cdr3_aa: CASSFPKRATNTGELFF

cdr3_length: 15
d_call: NA
v_call: TRBV28
j_call: TRBJ2-2
cdr3_aa: CASSPPHGVAGELFF

cdr3_length: 14
d_call: NA
v_call: TRBV27
j_call: TRBJ1-1
cdr3_aa: CASSFGGRGTEAFF

cdr3_length: 16
d_call: NA
v_call: TRBV19
j_call: TRBJ1-5
cdr3_aa: CASRGDRGFGNQPQHF

cdr3_length: 12
d_call: NA
v_call: TRBV10-3
j_call: TRBJ1-2
cdr3_aa: CAISEGNYGYTF

cdr3_length: 13
d_call: NA
v_call: TRBV20-1
j_call: TRBJ2-4
cdr3_aa: CSASSVAKNIQYF

cdr3_length: 14
d_call: NA
v_call: TRBV6-9
j_call: TRBJ2-3
cdr3_aa: CASSYLGWADTQYF

cdr3_length: 14
d_call: TRBD1
v_call: TRBV19
j_call: TRBJ2-2
cdr3_aa: CASSIPGGAGELFF

cdr3_length: 16
d_call: NA
v_call: TRBV3-1/TRBV3-2
j_call: TRBJ2-2
cdr3_aa: CASSFSSFANTGELFF

cdr3_length: 14
d_call: TRBD2
v_call: TRBV28
j_call: TRBJ2-7
cdr3_aa: CASRPTSGGREQYF

cdr3_length: 14
d_call: TRBD1
v_call: TRBV11-2
j_call: TRBJ2-3
cdr3_aa: CASSRSDRADTQYF

cdr3_length: 15
d_call: NA
v_call: TRBV19
j_call: TRBJ2-2
cdr3_aa: CASSKRGGGTGELFF

cdr3_length: 13
d_call: TRBD1
v_call: TRBV19
j_call: TRBJ1-1
cdr3_aa: CASSTGQGTPAFF

cdr3_length: 11
d_call: NA
v_call: TRBV20-1
j_call: TRBJ2-1
cdr3_aa: CSASAGYEQFF

cdr3_length: 15
d_call: NA
v_call: TRBV7-2
j_call: TRBJ1-5
cdr3_aa: CASSLSPGSGQPQHF

cdr3_length: 17
d_call: NA
v_call: TRBV19
j_call: TRBJ2-7
cdr3_aa: CASSISSGQIVPYEQYF

cdr3_length: 15
d_call: TRBD2
v_call: TRBV12-5
j_call: TRBJ2-2
cdr3_aa: CASGLMGLASGELFF

cdr3_length: 14
d_call: TRBD1
v_call: TRBV29-1
j_call: TRBJ1-4
cdr3_aa: CSVEGTGPNEKLFF

cdr3_length: 14
d_call: NA
v_call: TRBV3-1/TRBV3-2
j_call: TRBJ1-5
cdr3_aa: CASSPSIGNQPQHF

cdr3_length: 14
d_call: NA
v_call: TRBV6-5
j_call: TRBJ1-6
cdr3_aa: CASTGRRWNSPLHF

cdr3_length: 12
d_call: NA
v_call: TRBV7-8
j_call: TRBJ2-7
cdr3_aa: CASSSRGHEQYF

cdr3_length: 17
d_call: TRBD1
v_call: TRBV19
j_call: TRBJ1-6
cdr3_aa: CASRPPTGGAANSPLHF

cdr3_length: 14
d_call: TRBD1
v_call: TRBV5-1
j_call: TRBJ1-1
cdr3_aa: CASSPTGIVTEAFF

cdr3_length: 14
d_call: TRBD1
v_call: TRBV5-4
j_call: TRBJ1-4
cdr3_aa: CASSTKGAGEKLFF

cdr3_length: 14
d_call: NA
v_call: TRBV5-1
j_call: TRBJ1-1
cdr3_aa: CASSLDRISAEAFF

cdr3_length: 17
d_call: NA
v_call: TRBV19
j_call: TRBJ1-3
cdr3_aa: CASSSLSGRPSGNTIYF

cdr3_length: 16
d_call: TRBD1
v_call: TRBV29-1
j_call: TRBJ2-3
cdr3_aa: CSVGTGLGLRADTQYF

cdr3_length: 14
d_call: NA
v_call: TRBV6-5
j_call: TRBJ2-5
cdr3_aa: CASSWQAREETQYF

cdr3_length: 13
d_call: NA
v_call: TRBV6-5
j_call: TRBJ2-1
cdr3_aa: CASSYTEGNEQFF

cdr3_length: 14
d_call: NA
v_call: TRBV24-1
j_call: TRBJ1-5
cdr3_aa: CATSAAGGPQPQHF

cdr3_length: 15
d_call: NA
v_call: TRBV7-9
j_call: TRBJ2-1
cdr3_aa: CASSLSAERGDEQFF

cdr3_length: 15
d_call: TRBD1
v_call: TRBV27
j_call: TRBJ1-1
cdr3_aa: CASGTGGRMNTEAFF

cdr3_length: 14
d_call: NA
v_call: TRBV2
j_call: TRBJ2-5
cdr3_aa: CASLNRGTRETQYF

cdr3_length: 15
d_call: NA
v_call: TRBV18
j_call: TRBJ2-1
cdr3_aa: CASSGAQNPYNEQFF

cdr3_length: 14
d_call: NA
v_call: TRBV5-1
j_call: TRBJ2-7
cdr3_aa: CASSVRSGRYEQYF

cdr3_length: 14
d_call: NA
v_call: TRBV14
j_call: TRBJ1-2
cdr3_aa: CASSEGVRDYGYTF

cdr3_length: 16
d_call: TRBD2
v_call: TRBV5-4
j_call: TRBJ2-2
cdr3_aa: CASSRPTSRDTGELFF

cdr3_length: 15
d_call: TRBD1
v_call: TRBV25-1
j_call: TRBJ2-3
cdr3_aa: CASSQQGSSTDTQYF

cdr3_length: 16
d_call: NA
v_call: TRBV6-5
j_call: TRBJ2-3
cdr3_aa: CASSSLTGAGTDTQYF

cdr3_length: 12
d_call: NA
v_call: TRBV10-3
j_call: TRBJ1-2
cdr3_aa: CAIRQGGDGYTF

cdr3_length: 12
d_call: NA
v_call: TRBV29-1
j_call: TRBJ1-2
cdr3_aa: CSVYRFQESYTF

cdr3_length: 18
d_call: TRBD1
v_call: TRBV27
j_call: TRBJ1-6
cdr3_aa: CASSLSLVRGRRDSPLHF

cdr3_length: 12
d_call: NA
v_call: TRBV7-6
j_call: TRBJ2-1
cdr3_aa: CASSSTYNEQFF

cdr3_length: 15
d_call: NA
v_call: TRBV9
j_call: TRBJ2-5
cdr3_aa: CASSPWAAAQETQYF

cdr3_length: 15
d_call: NA
v_call: TRBV11-2
j_call: TRBJ2-5
cdr3_aa: CASSLANSGQETQYF

cdr3_length: 12
d_call: NA
v_call: TRBV12-3/TRBV12-4
j_call: TRBJ1-1
cdr3_aa: CASSLEGFGAFF